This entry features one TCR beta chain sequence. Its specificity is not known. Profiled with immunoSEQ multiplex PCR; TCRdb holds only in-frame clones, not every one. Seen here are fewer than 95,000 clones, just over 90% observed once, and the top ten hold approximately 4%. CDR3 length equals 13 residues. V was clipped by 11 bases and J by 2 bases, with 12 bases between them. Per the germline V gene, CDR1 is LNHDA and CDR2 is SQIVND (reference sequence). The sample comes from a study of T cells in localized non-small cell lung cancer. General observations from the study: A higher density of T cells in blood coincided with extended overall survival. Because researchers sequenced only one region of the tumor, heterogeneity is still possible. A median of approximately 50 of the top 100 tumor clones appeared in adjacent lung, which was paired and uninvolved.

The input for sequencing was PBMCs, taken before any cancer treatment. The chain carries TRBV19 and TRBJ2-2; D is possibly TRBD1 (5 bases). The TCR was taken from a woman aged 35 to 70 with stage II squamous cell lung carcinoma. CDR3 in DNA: TGTGCCGGAACAGACAGTAACACCGGGGAGCTGTTTTTT. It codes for CAGTDSNTGELFF.